The subject of this entry is one T cell receptor beta chain. The target of this receptor is not known. Per-base qualities were not stored, and no clone one base away is much larger. This entry comes from a study of blood T cell repertoires in COVID-19 (TCRdb year 2020). Some background on the complete study: Collaborator samples came from the United States, Italy and Spain and covered acute and convalescent phases of COVID-19. The prospective study material was composed of cDNA or gDNA derived from T cells, B-cell-depleted T cells, or PBMCs. Subjects who had been exposed to COVID-19, were actively infected with it, or had recovered from it provided the deeply sampled blood TCRbeta repertoires that made up the dataset. The repertoires were made available in a free public database intended to serve as a resource for research on the immune response to SARS-CoV-2. Samples came from the ongoing ImmuneRACE study (first 160 participants) plus 1,254 subjects from 6 global collaborators. A de-identified subject ID, COVID-19 status, age in years and sex were almost always included in the sample metadata. HLA class I and class II types, where available, came from metadata supplied by the sample provider rather than from assay-based typing. Study-level results and caveats: The amount of clinical and demographic metadata varied by source and participant and was provided uncurated.

TCRbeta CDR3 regions were amplified from genomic DNA using the immunoSEQ Assay, a bias-controlled multiplex PCR. Per the authors' processing: The number of nucleated cells in each sample was estimated from the amplification of reference gene primers within the assay. Sequence reads were collapsed and filtered to measure the absolute abundance of every unique TCRbeta CDR3 rearrangement. For each sample, productive Simpson clonality was calculated as the square root of Simpson's diversity index over productive rearrangements. TCRdb mirrors the immuneACCESS table, restricted to in-frame sequences. Some clones are absent from its copies; in checked studies, under half trace to an unresolved V gene, and the reason for the others is unknown. That table supplies the V and J calls and clone size; D and trimming were determined from the DNA. This sample lists fewer than 400,000 clones; roughly 90% were detected once. Of the sample, roughly 20% is held by the ten largest clones.

Participants in the prospective study were aged about 18 to 89 years, lived in some 24 United States geographic areas, and enrolled through a virtual design. In the prospective study, participants were assigned to cohorts based on the clinical history participants reported in a screening survey and a study questionnaire. ImmuneRACE Cohort 3 recovered participants were defined by two consecutive negative NP/OP PCR tests, healthcare professional clearance, or symptom resolution. In the prospective study, whole blood, serum and a nasopharyngeal or oropharyngeal swab were collected from each participant by mobile phlebotomists. Participants in the prospective study had the option to provide additional blood draws and questionnaires over a roughly 2-month period. Before DNA extraction, prospective study blood samples were shipped either frozen or at room temperature. In the germline V gene (reference sequence), CDR1 corresponds to WNHNN and CDR2 to SYGVQD. V sheds 4 bases and J sheds 0 bases, leaving 10 bases between their ends. From the cysteine through the phenylalanine, the CDR3 covers 15 amino acids. CDR3 DNA is the only sequence kept; it has 45 bases, read in frame from the first base.

The specimen sequenced was PBMCs or T cells enriched from blood (not recorded which). The receptor was derived from a woman aged 30 to 39 who had recovered from COVID-19. The chain links TRBV10-1 with TRBJ2-1; TRBD1 might be the D gene, on 5 matching bases. The CDR3 is CASSGDSSSYNEQFF. The base sequence is TGCGCCAGCAGTGGAGACAGTAGCTCCTACAATGAGCAGTTCTTC.